Listed below are T cell receptor beta chains from one sample, sequenced in a study of early T cells in non-severe SARS-CoV-2 infection. TCRdb re-called the 5' RACE reads with MiXCR, one entry per CDR3 protein. The table includes fewer than 65,000 distinct CDR3 sequences, roughly 8.8% detected once. The sequencing sample was made of whole blood. Receptors originate from an adult who was a healthcare worker with PCR-confirmed SARS-CoV-2 infection or an uninfected control (not recorded which). CDR3s include the opening cysteine and the closing phenylalanine or tryptophan. A D gene is named only where the DNA matches it firmly. Clone size is shown for a subset of rows, as once, few, many or a class of expanded clone.

>NA|TRBV5-4|TRBJ1-1|few
CASSLGPQGNTEAFF
TGTGCCAGCAGCTTGGGACCACAGGGGAACACTGAAGCTTTCTTT
>TRBD1|TRBV7-9|TRBJ2-7|few
CASSFSGTGGHEQYF
TGTGCCAGCAGCTTTTCCGGGACAGGGGGCCACGAGCAGTACTTC
>NA|TRBV10-3|TRBJ2-2|few
CAISEARDAGELFF
TGTGCCATCAGTGAGGCAAGGGACGCCGGGGAGCTGTTTTTT
>NA|TRBV11-2|TRBJ2-5|NA
CASSLGLQETQYF
TGTGCCAGCAGCTTAGGACTGCAAGAGACCCAGTACTTC
>TRBD1|TRBV4-2|TRBJ1-2|few
CASSQPSQGDRSYTF
TGTGCCAGCAGCCAACCTTCACAGGGGGATCGTAGCTACACCTTC
>NA|TRBV4-1|TRBJ2-7|NA
CASSQDRGLAQYF
TGCGCCAGCAGCCAAGATAGGGGACTCGCTCAGTACTTC
>TRBD2|TRBV20-1|TRBJ2-6|NA
CSARVGGNSGANVLTF
TGCAGTGCTAGAGTGGGAGGGAACTCTGGGGCCAACGTCCTGACTTTC
>NA|TRBV5-3|TRBJ1-2|few
CARRGERDYHGYTF
TGTGCCAGAAGAGGAGAGAGGGATTATCATGGCTACACCTTC
>TRBD2|TRBV7-8|TRBJ2-3|few
CASSPSSGDYTDTQYF
TGTGCCAGCAGCCCCAGTAGCGGGGACTACACAGATACGCAGTATTTT
>TRBD1|TRBV30|TRBJ1-6|once
CAWTLGTVHSPLHF
TGTGCCTGGACCCTTGGGACAGTTCATTCACCCCTCCACTTT
>NA|TRBV6-1|TRBJ2-2|many
CASGGRQLDTGELFF
TGTGCCAGTGGAGGCCGACAGCTGGACACCGGGGAGCTGTTTTTT
>NA|TRBV2|TRBJ1-6|NA
CASSLQGTGSPLHF
TGTGCCAGCAGTTTACAGGGCACAGGGTCACCCCTCCACTTT
>TRBD1|TRBV6-5|TRBJ1-2|few
CASSYSSGGYGYTF
TGTGCCAGCAGTTACTCATCAGGGGGATATGGCTACACCTTC
>NA|TRBV3-1|TRBJ2-4|NA
CASSQGGAKNIQYF
TGTGCCAGCAGCCAAGGAGGGGCCAAAAACATTCAGTACTTC
>TRBD2|TRBV19|TRBJ2-1|NA
CASSRIAGNYNEQFF
TGTGCCAGTAGTAGGATAGCGGGGAACTACAATGAGCAGTTCTTC
>TRBD1|TRBV13|TRBJ2-3|many
CASSLAGGDTQYF
TGTGCCAGCAGCTTAGCAGGGGGAGATACGCAGTATTTT
>NA|TRBV7-8|TRBJ2-1|NA
CASSLFSGGVRYNEQFF
TGTGCCAGCAGCTTATTTTCGGGGGGCGTACGTTACAATGAGCAGTTCTTC
>NA|TRBV30|TRBJ2-2|NA
CAWSVLDTGELFF
TGTGCCTGGAGTGTACTCGACACCGGGGAGCTGTTTTTT
>NA|TRBV3-1|TRBJ1-3|many
CASSQGRGPSGNTIYF
TGTGCCAGCAGCCAAGGACGGGGTCCCTCTGGAAACACCATATATTTT
>NA|TRBV14|TRBJ1-4|few
CASSQRGPFQTAGEKLFF
TGTGCCAGCAGCCAACGGGGACCCTTTCAAACGGCGGGCGAAAAACTGTTTTTT
>NA|TRBV5-8|TRBJ1-1|few
CASSLSVAREAFF
TGTGCCAGCAGCTTGTCAGTGGCACGGGAGGCTTTCTTT
>NA|TRBV12-3/TRBV12-4|TRBJ2-5|many
CASSLGTPLETQYF
TGTGCCAGCAGTTTAGGGACTCCTCTGGAGACCCAGTACTTC
>TRBD2|TRBV18|TRBJ2-3|few
CASSPRRGDTDTQYF
TGTGCCAGCTCACCGCGGCGGGGGGACACAGATACGCAGTATTTT
>TRBD2|TRBV6-5|TRBJ2-5|NA
CASSSPGLEETQYF
TGTGCCAGCAGTTCCCCGGGACTAGAAGAGACCCAGTACTTC